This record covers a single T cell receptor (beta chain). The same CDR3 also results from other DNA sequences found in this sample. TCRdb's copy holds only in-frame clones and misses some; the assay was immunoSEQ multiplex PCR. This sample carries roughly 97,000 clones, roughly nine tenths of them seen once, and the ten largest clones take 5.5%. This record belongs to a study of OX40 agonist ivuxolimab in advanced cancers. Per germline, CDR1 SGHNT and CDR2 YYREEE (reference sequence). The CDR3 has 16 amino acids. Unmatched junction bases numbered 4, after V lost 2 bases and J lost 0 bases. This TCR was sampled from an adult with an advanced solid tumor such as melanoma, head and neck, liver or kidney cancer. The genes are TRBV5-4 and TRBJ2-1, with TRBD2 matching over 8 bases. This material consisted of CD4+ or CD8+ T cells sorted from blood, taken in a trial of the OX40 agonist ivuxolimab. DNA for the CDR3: TGTGCCAGCAGCTTTCCCAGCGGGAGCTCCTACAATGAGCAGTTCTTC. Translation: CASSFPSGSSYNEQFF.